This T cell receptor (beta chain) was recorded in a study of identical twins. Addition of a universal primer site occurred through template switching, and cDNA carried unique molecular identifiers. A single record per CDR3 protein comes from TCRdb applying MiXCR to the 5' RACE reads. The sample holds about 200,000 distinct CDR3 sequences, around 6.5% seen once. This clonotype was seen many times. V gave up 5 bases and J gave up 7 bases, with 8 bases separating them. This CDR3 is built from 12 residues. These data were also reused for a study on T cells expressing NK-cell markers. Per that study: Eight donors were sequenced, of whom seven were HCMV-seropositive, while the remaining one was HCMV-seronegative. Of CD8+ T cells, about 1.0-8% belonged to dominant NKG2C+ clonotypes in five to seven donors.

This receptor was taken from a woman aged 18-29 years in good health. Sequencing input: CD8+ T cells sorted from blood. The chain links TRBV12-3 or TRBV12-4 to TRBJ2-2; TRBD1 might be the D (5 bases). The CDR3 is CASSQGLGELFF. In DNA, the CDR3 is TGTGCCAGCAGTCAGGGTCTCGGGGAGCTGTTTTTT.